This section outlines one T cell receptor (beta chain) sequence together with its context. This clone was seen a single time. No cognate antigen has been identified for it. Base qualities were left out, and no much larger clone turns up one base away. The same CDR3 also results from other DNA sequences found in this sample. This entry belongs to a study of OX40 agonist ivuxolimab in advanced cancers. Regarding the research as a whole: Ivuxolimab, which targeted the costimulatory receptor OX40 (CD134), was an agonistic, fully human IgG2 monoclonal antibody. Intravenous ivuxolimab was administered to patients every 2 weeks at six dose levels: 0.01, 0.1, 0.3, 1.5, 3 and 10 mg/kg. Among the 50 to 55 dose-escalation patients, about 19 had hepatocellular carcinoma, around 15 melanoma, 9 renal cell carcinoma and 9 head and neck cancer. The dose-escalation cohort was around 84% male with a mean age of around 62 years, ranging from roughly 23 to 79. Patients were allowed to have had prior anti-PD-1, anti-PD-L1 or anti-CTLA-4 therapy, and roughly two fifths of the dose-escalation patients had been treated with checkpoint inhibitors. Partial responses occurred in three dose-escalation patients: two with cutaneous melanoma and one with hepatocellular carcinoma. Peripheral TCRbeta sequencing aimed to test whether ivuxolimab altered TCR sequence diversity and caused clonal T-cell expansion. The paper describes the monotherapy dose-escalation part (N ≈ 51 patients) of the phase I trial of ivuxolimab. The study at large found these results: Antigen specificity was not determined for the clonally expanded peripheral T cells. After ivuxolimab, expanded clones were on average more numerous among CD8+ T cells than among CD4+ T cells. Low levels of normalized T-cell clonal expansion were also seen in some patients who did not respond. At doses from 0.1 to 3.0 mg/kg, clonal expansion was seen in both CD4+ and CD8+ blood T cells between baseline and week 6. Partial responders in the 0.1-3.0 mg/kg groups had among the lowest normalized peripheral clonal expansion, especially among CD8+ T cells.

Unmatched junction bases come to 2, with V trimmed by 0 bases and J by 4 bases. There are 14 amino acids in the CDR3, from cysteine to phenylalanine inclusive. Only the CDR3 DNA stays, 42 bases, in frame from base 1. Per the germline V gene (reference sequence), LNHDA is the CDR1 and SQIVND is the CDR2. The trial excluded patients who had a history of autoimmune disease or who were on systemic immunosuppression. Peripheral blood for TCR sequencing was drawn from every dose cohort at baseline, at cycle 4 day 1 and at cycle 7 day 1. Samples were obtained from an open-label, multicenter, first-in-human phase I dose-escalation trial of ivuxolimab. Adults with locally advanced or metastatic head and neck squamous cell, hepatocellular, melanoma or renal cell carcinoma were enrolled in the trial. Before TCR sequencing, CD4+ and CD8+ T cells were separately sorted from peripheral blood. For sequencing of the TCRbeta CDR3 region, genomic DNA was extracted from the sorted cells. TCRbeta CDR3 regions were sequenced using the immunoSEQ Assay. In TCRdb, the immuneACCESS table is reduced to in-frame sequences with V and J assigned. These tables do not hold every clone; where another copy was compared, an unresolved V gene accounts for under half, and the others remain unexplained. Present in this sample are approximately 58,000 clones, around four fifths of which were seen just once. The biggest ten clones account for about 0.74% of the sample.

The chain couples TRBV19 to TRBJ2-5; the central 7 bases match TRBD2. Sequenced here: CD4+ or CD8+ T cells sorted from blood, sampled in a trial of the OX40 agonist ivuxolimab. This clonotype was sampled from an adult with an advanced solid tumor such as melanoma, head and neck, liver or kidney cancer. The nucleotide sequence is given as TGTGCCAGTAGTATAGATCCTAGCGGAGAGACCCAGTACTTC. This codes for CASSIDPSGETQYF.